The source of this T cell receptor beta chain is a study of blood T cell repertoires in COVID-19. On the study more broadly: The study drew acute and convalescent COVID-19 samples from the United States, Italy and Spain. In each case, the material was cDNA or gDNA derived from T cells, B-cell-depleted T cells, or PBMCs.

In the original workflow: Using reference gene primer amplification, nucleated cell counts were estimated. Produced via immunoSEQ multiplex PCR; TCRdb's table is partial and in-frame only. V and J calls and clone size are as listed in that table; D and trimming were resolved from the DNA. The data contain around 190,000 clones, approximately 80% of them singletons. This clone was seen at least ten times. Trimming took off 5 bases at V and 3 bases at J, with 22 bases between the two ends. Germline lookup yields CDR1 SGHAT and CDR2 FQNNGV. CDR3 length: 17 residues. The chain uses TRBV11-2 and TRBJ1-2; D gene unclear. The sequence was obtained from a woman in her forties or fifties with active or convalescent COVID-19. The source material was peripheral blood. CDR3 residues: CASSPLSPISSDYGYTF. CDR3 DNA: TGTGCCAGCAGCCCCCTTTCTCCTATCTCGTCGGACTATGGCTACACCTTC.